This record looks at one T cell receptor (beta chain) sequence and its context. TCRdb re-called the 5' RACE reads with MiXCR, one entry per CDR3 protein. The sample includes 1.5 million to 2 million distinct CDR3 sequences, roughly 35% of them seen just once. Germline V lookup: CDR1 PRHDT, CDR2 FYEKMQ (reference sequence). The length of the CDR3 is 16 residues. The V and J ends lost 6 bases and 2 bases, in that order; junction bases with no gene match: 6. The sample comes from a study of identical twins. The chain couples TRBV13 to TRBJ2-1; TRBD2 matches 11 bases. The sample was cord blood. The source is a newborn girl in good health. Here the CDR3 DNA reads TGTGCCAGCAGGTACCTAGCGGGAGGTGCCTACAATGAGCAGTTCTTC. It codes for CASRYLAGGAYNEQFF.